This record concerns one T cell receptor (beta chain) sequence. Its target is unknown. Measured with immunoSEQ multiplex PCR; TCRdb has only the in-frame clones, and not every one. This sample yields more than 15,000 clones, of which over 65% are seen a single time; approximately 28% belongs to the top ten. This sample was included in a study of OX40 agonist ivuxolimab in advanced cancers. The overall study: Averaging 60 years in age, with a range of roughly 20 to 80, the cohort was about 83% male. Partial responses were seen in three patients, one with hepatocellular carcinoma and two with cutaneous melanoma.

The germline V and J ends were trimmed by 6 bases and 0 bases, with 12 bases remaining between them. CDR1 and CDR2 from the germline V gene are LGHNA and YNFKEQ. CDR3 length: 15 residues. At baseline, cycle 4 day 1, and cycle 7 day 1, blood was sampled. Study results and caveats: At 0.1-3.0 mg/kg, partial responders had clonal expansion among the lowest observed.

J is TRBJ1-3 and V is TRBV4-2; a weak D match, TRBD1 (5 bases). The clonotype originates from an adult with an advanced solid tumor such as melanoma, head and neck, liver or kidney cancer. The sample was CD4+ or CD8+ T cells sorted from blood, taken in a trial of the OX40 agonist ivuxolimab. In DNA, the CDR3 is TGTGCCAGCAGGCAGTGGACAACCTCTGGAAACACCATATATTTT. Translating it yields CASRQWTTSGNTIYF.